This passage covers 24 T cell receptor beta chains from one sample sequenced in a study of blood T cell repertoires in COVID-19. TCRdb's table, derived via immunoSEQ multiplex PCR, lists solely in-frame clones and lacks some. The sample includes under 150,000 clones, about nine tenths of them seen just once. Sequencing was performed on peripheral blood. All receptors come from a middle-aged man with active COVID-19.

The chain uses TRBV5-5 and TRBJ2-3; tentative D call: TRBD1 (5 bases). Deletions cut 5 bases from V and 2 bases from J, with 15 bases between. The germline CDR1 and CDR2 sequences are SGHKS and YYEKEE (reference sequence). The CDR3 runs to 15 residues. The CDR3 bases are TGTGCCAGCAGGTCAGGGTACCTTGACACAGATACGCAGTATTTT. Residues: CASRSGYLDTDTQYF.

The V and J genes are TRBV7-2 and TRBJ1-4, with D uncertain. The CDR3 runs 13 residues. Trimming took 2 bases from V and 5 from J, leaving 6 bases between them. Germline assignment: CDR1 SGHTA and CDR2 FQGNSA. The CDR3 loop is CASSLSPNEKLFF. CDR3 DNA: TGTGCCAGCAGCTTAAGCCCGAATGAAAAACTGTTTTTT.

There are a few counts of this clone. The chain recombines TRBV7-9 with TRBJ1-5; D is uncertain. The V end was cut by 1 base, the J end by 2 bases, with 6 bases between. The CDR3 is 14 amino acids. The germline V gene has CDR1 SEHNR and CDR2 FQNEAQ (reference sequence). The CDR3 DNA reads TGTGCCAGCAGCTTAGGACACGGCAATCAGCCCCAGCATTTT. It yields the protein CASSLGHGNQPQHF.

J is TRBJ1-1 and V is TRBV5-5; the match to TRBD1 covers 10 bases. Per germline, CDR1 SGHKS and CDR2 YYEKEE (reference sequence). J was trimmed by 5 bases and V by 3 bases; bases with no gene match: 13. The CDR3 runs 17 residues. CDR3 sequence: CASSSIWDRGWRTEAFF. CDR3 DNA: TGTGCCAGCAGCTCCATCTGGGACAGGGGATGGAGGACTGAAGCTTTCTTT.

The chain joins TRBV19 to TRBJ1-6, with TRBD1 matching over 7 bases. V trimming: 6 bases; J trimming: 0 bases; junction bases outside the gene matches: 8. The germline CDR1 and CDR2 sequences are LNHDA and SQIVND (reference sequence). The CDR3 totals 17 residues. The CDR3 DNA follows: TGTGCCAGTAGCAAAACACAGGGGAGCTCCTATAATTCACCCCTCCACTTT. Encoded protein: CASSKTQGSSYNSPLHF.

This rearrangement joins TRBV6-6 to TRBJ1-6; the D is unclear. The CDR3 loop spans 16 amino acids. Germline V gene lookup returns CDR1 MNHNY and CDR2 SVGAGI (reference sequence). V gave up 7 bases and J gave up 6 bases, with 19 bases separating them. The CDR3 loop reads CASKAFLQAVNSPLHF. The CDR3 DNA sequence: TGTGCCAGCAAGGCATTTCTACAAGCGGTTAATTCACCCCTCCACTTT.

The chain combines TRBV15 with TRBJ1-5; TRBD1 matches at 8 bases. The germline V gene encodes CDR1 LNHNV and CDR2 YYDKDF (reference sequence). The CDR3 contains 15 residues. After removal of 1 base from V and 8 bases from J, the junction contained 7 bases not matched to a gene. Here the CDR3 reads CATSRGTGTQEPQHF. The CDR3, as DNA: TGTGCCACCAGCAGAGGGACAGGGACCCAGGAGCCCCAGCATTTT.

The genes are TRBV5-1 and TRBJ1-4; 8 positions match TRBD1. The CDR3 loop spans 17 amino acids. Germline CDR1 reads SGHRS; CDR2 reads YFSETQ. Trimming removed 1 base from V and 4 bases from J; junction bases left unmatched: 9. The CDR3 bases are TGCGCCAGCAGCTTGACCCCCGGGACAGGCTATAATGAAAAACTGTTTTTT. Protein: CASSLTPGTGYNEKLFF. The whole variable domain, remainder taken from reference TRBV5-1 and TRBJ1-4, is KAGVTQTPRYLIKTRGQQVTLSCSPISGHRSVSWYQQTPGQGLQFLFEYFSETQRNKGNFPGRFSGRQFSNSRSEMNVSTLELGDSALYLCASSLTPGTGYNEKLFFGSGTQLSVL.

This clone showed up just once. The V and J genes are TRBV10-2 and TRBJ2-5, with 10 nucleotides matching TRBD2. In germline, CDR1 is WSHSY, CDR2 SAAADI. The V segment lost 4 bases and the J segment 5 bases; nucleotides outside the gene matches: 4. The CDR3 has 14 residues. CDR3 region: CASSVTSGPETQYF. As DNA, the CDR3 is TGCGCCAGCAGTGTGACTAGCGGGCCCGAGACCCAGTACTTC.

The rearrangement uses TRBV9 and TRBJ2-1, with 7 bases identical to TRBD2. The V gene's germline CDR1 is SGDLS and CDR2 YYNGEE. The junction had 3 bases not matched to a gene; V was cut back by 0 bases and J by 3 bases. The CDR3 sequence is 15 residues long. The CDR3: CASSVDGTNYNEQFF. The CDR3 DNA is TGTGCCAGCAGCGTAGACGGGACTAACTACAATGAGCAGTTCTTC.

The chain employs TRBV7-9 and TRBJ1-4; a weak D match, TRBD1 (6 bases). The CDR3 sequence is 14 residues long. V lost 4 bases, J lost 8 bases, and 14 bases lay in between. The germline V gene has CDR1 SEHNR and CDR2 FQNEAQ (reference sequence). CDR3 loop: CASSSGTSFEKLFF. CDR3 DNA: TGTGCCAGCAGCTCCGGGACATCTTTCGAAAAACTGTTTTTT.

The chain combines TRBV7-2 with TRBJ1-5; D ambiguous. Germline CDR1 SGHTA, CDR2 FQGNSA. With 1 base removed from V and 4 bases from J, the gap between germline ends came to 5 bases. The CDR3 is made up of 13 amino acids. CDR3 sequence (DNA): TGTGCCAGCAGCTTAGGGCCTAATCAGCCCCAGCATTTT. Translation gives CASSLGPNQPQHF.

The chain joins TRBV7-8 to TRBJ2-5; 11 nucleotides agree with TRBD2. The CDR3 has 17 amino acids. Germline lookup yields CDR1 SGHVS and CDR2 FQNEAQ. J lost 4 bases, V lost 6 bases, and 13 bases had no gene match. In DNA form, the CDR3 reads TGTGCCAGCAGTTCAAGCTTCTTAGCGGGAGGGAGAGAGACCCAGTACTTC. It yields the protein CASSSSFLAGGRETQYF.

This clone was seen more than once but under ten times. V is TRBV5-6 and J is TRBJ1-5; TRBD1 is a possible D gene (5 bases). CDR1 is SGHDT, CDR2 YYEEEE, per germline. This CDR3 region has 13 residues. With 0 bases removed from V and 6 bases from J, the gap between germline ends came to 7 bases. The CDR3 nucleotides read TGTGCCAGCAGCTTGGATGGGGCTCAGCCCCAGCATTTT. Residues: CASSLDGAQPQHF.

The J gene is TRBJ2-1, the V gene TRBV27; 13 bases are a match to TRBD2. V was pared by 8 bases and J by 6 bases, with 4 bases of the junction left unmatched. This CDR3 contains 14 residues. CDR1 and CDR2 (germline): MNHEY, SMNVEV (reference sequence). CDR3 sequence: CASARLAGGNEQFF. CDR3 coding DNA: TGTGCCAGCGCAAGACTAGCGGGAGGCAATGAGCAGTTCTTC.

This clone came up a few times. V is TRBV7-2 and J is TRBJ1-6; a possible D gene is TRBD1 (5 bases). The germline V gene encodes CDR1 SGHTA and CDR2 FQGNSA. Trimming stripped 1 base from V and 10 bases from J, with 14 bases between. This CDR3 comprises 15 residues. The CDR3 DNA sequence: TGTGCCAGCAGCTTAGTCGCGGCGCAGGGATCACCCCTCCACTTT. Protein: CASSLVAAQGSPLHF.

Notes on this clone: Other DNA sequences of this sample code for an identical CDR3. The chain uses TRBV10-3 and TRBJ2-7; perhaps TRBD1 as D (5 bases). The CDR3 length is 12 residues. The V gene lost 2 bases and the J gene lost 4 bases, with 6 bases spanning the gap. Germline V gene lookup returns CDR1 ENHRY and CDR2 SYGVKD. CDR3 residues: CAISERGYEQYF. The CDR3 DNA follows: TGTGCCATCAGTGAGAGGGGTTACGAGCAGTACTTC.

This clone appeared once. This chain links TRBV5-1 with TRBJ2-3; D is perhaps TRBD1 (5 bases). Germline V gene lookup returns CDR1 SGHRS and CDR2 YFSETQ. Trimming cost V 4 bases and J 4 bases, with 10 bases left between them. This CDR3 contains 13 residues. DNA of the CDR3: TGCGCCAGCAGCATTTTGGGGCCAGATACGCAGTATTTT. This translates into CASSILGPDTQYF.

The chain combines TRBV11-2 with TRBJ1-2, with no clear D. Germline CDR1 reads SGHAT; CDR2 reads FQNNGV. The V and J ends lost 5 bases and 5 bases respectively, with 12 bases between them. CDR3 length equals 13 residues. In nucleotides, the CDR3 is TGTGCCAGCAGCCCAAGCCGGGAGTATGGCTACACCTTC. Encoded protein: CASSPSREYGYTF. The variable domain in full, with the rest retrieved from reference TRBV11-2 and TRBJ1-2, is EAGVAQSPRYKIIEKRQSVAFWCNPISGHATLYWYQQILGQGPKLLIQFQNNGVVDDSQLPKDRFSAERLKGVDSTLKIQPAKLEDSAVYLCASSPSREYGYTFGSGTRLTVV.

This chain joins TRBV7-2 and TRBJ2-5; unclear D gene. The CDR3 covers 16 residues. Trimming pared 2 bases from V and 0 bases from J, leaving 13 bases between. The germline V gene has CDR1 SGHTA and CDR2 FQGNSA. For the CDR3, the DNA is TGTGCCAGCAGCTTAAGCCCTTGGCAGGACCAAGAGACCCAGTACTTC. This translates into CASSLSPWQDQETQYF.

V gene TRBV6-5 combines with J gene TRBJ1-1, with D hard to call. Germline lookup yields CDR1 MNHEY and CDR2 SVGAGI. This CDR3 is built from 12 residues. Between the trimmed V and J ends, which lost 2 bases and 3 bases, there was a span of 4 bases. The CDR3: CASSYRDTEAFF. The CDR3 nucleotides read TGTGCCAGCAGTTACCGGGACACTGAAGCTTTCTTT.

The V call is TRBV5-1, the J call TRBJ1-1; 9 bases map to TRBD1. This CDR3 is 18 amino acids long. The V segment lost 2 bases and the J segment 4 bases; nucleotides outside the gene matches: 15. Germline V gene sequence: CDR1 SGHRS, CDR2 YFSETQ. DNA for the CDR3: TGCGCCAGCAGCTTAGGATCGAGGGACAGGGTTTTCCCCACTGAAGCTTTCTTT. This gives the protein CASSLGSRDRVFPTEAFF.

This clone was observed a handful of times. The V call is TRBV9, the J call TRBJ2-1; TRBD2 matches at 12 bases. V shed 1 base and J 1 base; nucleotides not matched to a gene: 0. Germline V gene data show CDR1 as SGDLS and CDR2 as YYNGEE. The length of the CDR3 is 16 residues. The CDR3 sequence is CASSVTSGRSYNEQFF. The CDR3 DNA reads as TGTGCCAGCAGCGTAACTAGCGGGAGGTCCTACAATGAGCAGTTCTTC.

Concerning this clone: The sample carries other DNA sequences with the same CDR3. This chain uses TRBV7-7 with TRBJ2-2; D remains ambiguous. The length of the CDR3 is 14 residues. V was pared by 2 bases and J by 4 bases, with 8 bases between. Germline V gives CDR1 SSHAT, CDR2 FNYEAQ (reference sequence). CDR3 amino acids: CASSLTGSTGELFF. The CDR3 nucleotides read TGTGCCAGCAGCTTAACCGGTTCCACCGGGGAGCTGTTTTTT.